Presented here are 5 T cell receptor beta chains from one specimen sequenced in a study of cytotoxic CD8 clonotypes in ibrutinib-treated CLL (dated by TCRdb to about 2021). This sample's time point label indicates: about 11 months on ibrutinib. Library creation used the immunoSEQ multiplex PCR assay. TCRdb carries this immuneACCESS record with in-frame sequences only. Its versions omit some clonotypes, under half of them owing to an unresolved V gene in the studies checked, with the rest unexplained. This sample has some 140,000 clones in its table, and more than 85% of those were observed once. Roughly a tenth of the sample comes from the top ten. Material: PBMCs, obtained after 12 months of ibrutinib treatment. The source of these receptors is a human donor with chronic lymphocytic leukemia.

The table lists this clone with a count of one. DNA for the CDR3: TGTGCCAGCAGCTCCCATGCAACTAGCAATCCTACAACAGATACGCAGTATTTT. This translates into CASSSHATSNPTTDTQYF. V gene TRBV7-2 combines with J gene TRBJ2-3; weak D call: TRBD2 (6 bases). With 4 bases removed from V and 3 bases from J, the gap between germline ends came to 23 bases. The germline CDR1 and CDR2 sequences are SGHTA and FQGNSA. This CDR3 comprises 18 residues.

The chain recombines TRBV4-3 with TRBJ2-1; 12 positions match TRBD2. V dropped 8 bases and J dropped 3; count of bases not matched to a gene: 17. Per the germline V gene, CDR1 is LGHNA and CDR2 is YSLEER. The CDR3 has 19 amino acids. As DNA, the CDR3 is TGCGCCAGCGGATCGATGGGACTAGCGGGTGCCATTGGCTACAATGAGCAGTTCTTC. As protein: CASGSMGLAGAIGYNEQFF.

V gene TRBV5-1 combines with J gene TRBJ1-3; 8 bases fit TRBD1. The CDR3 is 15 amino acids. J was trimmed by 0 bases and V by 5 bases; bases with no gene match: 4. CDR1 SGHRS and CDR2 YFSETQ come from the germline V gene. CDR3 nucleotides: TGCGCCAGCAGACAGGGGGACAACTCTGGAAACACCATATATTTT. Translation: CASRQGDNSGNTIYF.

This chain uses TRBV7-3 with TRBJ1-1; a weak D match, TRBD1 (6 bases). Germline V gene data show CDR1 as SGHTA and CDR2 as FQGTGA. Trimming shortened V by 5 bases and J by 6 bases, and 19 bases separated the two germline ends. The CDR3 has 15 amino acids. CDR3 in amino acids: CASSPQTGSLAEAFF. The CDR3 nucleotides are TGTGCCAGCAGCCCACAAACAGGGTCTCTCGCTGAAGCTTTCTTT.

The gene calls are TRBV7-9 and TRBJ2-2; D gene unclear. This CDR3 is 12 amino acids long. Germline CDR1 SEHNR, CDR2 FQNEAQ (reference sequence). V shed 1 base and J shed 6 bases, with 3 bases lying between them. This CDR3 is CASSLESGELFF. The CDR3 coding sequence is TGTGCCAGCAGCTTAGAGTCCGGGGAGCTGTTTTTT.